This TCR beta chain appears in the sequencing data of a study of CD4 T cells in relation to SARS-CoV-2 and coronaviruses. Comment on this clone: What it recognizes is unknown.

Overall study findings and caveats: According to naive versus memory sequencing, detected responses are memory recall, not newly primed. Roughly 65% of donors had memory CD4+ clonotypes crossrecognizing SARS-CoV-2 and common cold coronavirus spike.

This CDR3 is 14 amino acids long. CDR1 is MDHEN, CDR2 SYDVKM, per germline. V lost 2 bases and J 5 bases, leaving 12 bases between the germline ends. The unexposed donors gave CD4+ T cells in about 2011-2019, prior to COVID-19. TCRdb's copy holds only in-frame clones and misses some; the assay was immunoSEQ multiplex PCR. The table has tens of thousands of clones, over 90% seen once; the top ten hold approximately 0.2%. The rearrangement links TRBV28 to TRBJ2-5, with TRBD1 as a possible D gene (5 bases). Sequencing was carried out using naive CD4+ T cells from PBMCs. Noted subset: naive CD4+ T cells isolated by negative enrichment. This clonotype was obtained from a human donor in good health. The CDR3 bases are TGTGCCAGCAGTTTAAGGACAAAACGGGAGACCCAGTACTTC. Its protein is CASSLRTKRETQYF.